This T cell receptor (beta chain) came from a study of shared clonotypes between healthy human individuals. Study-level background: The study drew on a couple of women and a few men aged 18 to 49 as donors.

Assay: immunoSEQ multiplex PCR; the TCRdb copy retains only in-frame clones and omits some. This table has about 490,000 clones, about 82% appearing once. The CDR3 is made up of 16 amino acids. The germline V gene has CDR1 LNHDA and CDR2 SQIVND (reference sequence). V lost 8 bases and J 4 bases, leaving 23 bases between the germline ends. Each of the donors was a healthy adult who was HIV-negative and had not had a recent acute infection or vaccination. The donors, all of them Caucasian adults, lived in Nashville, Tennessee. Samples left unsorted employed roughly 90 million PBMCs for genomic DNA. The specimen was PBMCs. The V gene is TRBV19, the J gene TRBJ1-1; D is possibly TRBD1 (6 bases). This receptor was obtained from a woman aged 40 to 50 in good health. Some clones in this sample may be carry-over from other donors' samples. In DNA form, the CDR3 reads TGTGCCAGTCATACGGGGGCAATCGGATTAGCCACTGAAGCTTTCTTT. This encodes CASHTGAIGLATEAFF. Variable domain in full (rest from reference TRBV19 and TRBJ1-1): DGGITQSPKYLFRKEGQNVTLSCEQNLNHDAMYWYRQDPGQGLRLIYYSQIVNDFQKGDIAEGYSVSREKKESFPLTVTSAQKNPTAFYLCASHTGAIGLATEAFFGQGTRLTVV.